Listed below are T cell receptor beta chains from one sample, sequenced in a study of tumor and adjacent non-tumor tissue in lung cancer. MiXCR, run by TCRdb on the multiplex PCR reads, gives a single entry per CDR3 protein. The data contain over 100,000 distinct CDR3 sequences, 60% to 70% of them singletons. Sequencing used distant non-tumor lung tissue. The receptors stem from a man aged 55 to 70 with non-small cell lung cancer. Both conserved end residues are part of each CDR3. The order of the fields is J gene, V gene, clone size, D gene, CDR3 protein, CDR3 DNA. D genes are given only for firm matches. Clone size appears in some rows only: once, few, many, or a class for an expanded clone.

J gene: TRBJ1-1; V gene: TRBV28; clone size: many; D gene: TRBD1; CDR3 protein: CASSRPRGLGVF; CDR3 DNA: TGTGCCAGCAGTCGCCCCAGGGGGCTGGGAGTATTT
J gene: TRBJ1-5; V gene: TRBV5-6; clone size: .; D gene: TRBD1; CDR3 protein: CVSSWTGAVEQPQHF; CDR3 DNA: TGTGTCAGCAGCTGGACAGGGGCGGTAGAACAGCCCCAGCATTTT
J gene: TRBJ1-1; V gene: TRBV6-1; clone size: many; D gene: .; CDR3 protein: CASSELSEAFF; CDR3 DNA: TGTGCCAGCAGTGAACTATCGGAAGCTTTCTTT
J gene: TRBJ2-1; V gene: TRBV4-3; clone size: .; D gene: TRBD2; CDR3 protein: CASSQGTSGRVNEQFF; CDR3 DNA: TGCGCCAGCAGCCAAGGGACTAGCGGAAGGGTAAATGAGCAGTTCTTC
J gene: TRBJ2-1; V gene: TRBV6-6; clone size: .; D gene: TRBD1; CDR3 protein: CASTLGQGSSNEHFF; CDR3 DNA: TGTGCCAGCACCCTTGGACAGGGCAGTTCCAATGAGCACTTCTTC
J gene: TRBJ2-7; V gene: TRBV10-3; clone size: many; D gene: .; CDR3 protein: CAISEVGNEQYF; CDR3 DNA: TGTGCCATCAGTGAAGTGGGGAACGAGCAGTACTTC
J gene: TRBJ1-2; V gene: TRBV5-4; clone size: many; D gene: .; CDR3 protein: CATHFDNYGYTF; CDR3 DNA: TGTGCCACCCACTTCGATAACTATGGCTACACCTTC
J gene: TRBJ2-3; V gene: TRBV12-3/TRBV12-4; clone size: many; D gene: TRBD2; CDR3 protein: CASSSHGTSGTDTQYF; CDR3 DNA: TGTGCCAGCAGTTCCCACGGGACTAGCGGCACAGATACGCAGTATTTT
J gene: TRBJ1-4; V gene: TRBV6-1; clone size: .; D gene: .; CDR3 protein: CSSRVGGLDEKLFF; CDR3 DNA: TGTTCCAGCAGGGTCGGGGGGCTTGATGAAAAACTGTTTTTT
J gene: TRBJ1-5; V gene: TRBV12-5; clone size: many; D gene: .; CDR3 protein: CASGFGTKQPQHF; CDR3 DNA: TGTGCTAGTGGTTTCGGGACAAAACAGCCCCAGCATTTT
J gene: TRBJ2-1; V gene: TRBV28; clone size: .; D gene: TRBD2; CDR3 protein: CASSFISGGNEQFF; CDR3 DNA: TGTGCCAGCAGTTTTATCAGCGGGGGCAATGAGCAGTTCTTC
J gene: TRBJ2-1; V gene: TRBV6-2/TRBV6-3; clone size: .; D gene: TRBD2; CDR3 protein: CASSSGLAGYNGQFF; CDR3 DNA: TGTGCCAGCAGTTCTGGACTAGCGGGGTACAATGGGCAGTTCTTC
J gene: TRBJ2-7; V gene: TRBV28; clone size: .; D gene: .; CDR3 protein: CASRMSSYEQYF; CDR3 DNA: TGTGCCAGCAGGATGAGTTCCTACGAGCAGTACTTC
J gene: TRBJ1-1; V gene: TRBV7-9; clone size: few; D gene: TRBD1; CDR3 protein: CASSDPVTGGTEAFF; CDR3 DNA: TGTGCCAGCAGCGACCCTGTAACAGGGGGCACTGAAGCTTTCTTT
J gene: TRBJ1-6; V gene: TRBV20-1; clone size: .; D gene: TRBD1; CDR3 protein: CSAREGDRVSGSPLNF; CDR3 DNA: TGCAGTGCTAGAGAGGGTGACAGGGTCTCAGGTTCACCCCTCAACTTT
J gene: TRBJ2-3; V gene: TRBV6-5; clone size: .; D gene: .; CDR3 protein: CANSYRDVLGTDTQYF; CDR3 DNA: TGTGCCAACAGTTACAGGGATGTGTTGGGCACAGATACACAGTATTTT
J gene: TRBJ2-1; V gene: TRBV4-1; clone size: many; D gene: .; CDR3 protein: CASSQDAGRGSYNEQFF; CDR3 DNA: TGCGCCAGCAGCCAAGATGCAGGGCGCGGCTCCTACAATGAGCAGTTCTTC
J gene: TRBJ2-1; V gene: TRBV12-3/TRBV12-4; clone size: .; D gene: TRBD2; CDR3 protein: CTSSLRSGRAAEQFF; CDR3 DNA: TGTACCAGCAGCTTACGTAGCGGGAGGGCCGCTGAGCAGTTCTTC
J gene: TRBJ1-1; V gene: TRBV5-4; clone size: many; D gene: .; CDR3 protein: CASSLGFVTEAFF; CDR3 DNA: TGTGCCAGCAGCTTGGGTTTCGTGACTGAAGCTTTCTTT
J gene: TRBJ1-2; V gene: TRBV12-3/TRBV12-4; clone size: many; D gene: .; CDR3 protein: CASSSQRPGVRGYTF; CDR3 DNA: TGTGCCAGCAGTTCCCAGAGGCCGGGGGTGAGGGGCTACACCTTC
J gene: TRBJ2-1; V gene: TRBV6-6; clone size: many; D gene: .; CDR3 protein: CASSTTSFEWVNEQFF; CDR3 DNA: TGTGCCAGCAGTACGACTAGTTTTGAGTGGGTTAATGAGCAGTTCTTC
J gene: TRBJ2-7; V gene: TRBV4-1; clone size: .; D gene: .; CDR3 protein: CASSQDPSPLHYEQYF; CDR3 DNA: TGCGCCAGCAGTCAAGACCCCTCCCCTCTACATTACGAGCAGTACTTC
J gene: TRBJ2-1; V gene: TRBV4-2; clone size: .; D gene: .; CDR3 protein: CASSQDVAAGYNEQSF; CDR3 DNA: TGTGCCAGCAGCCAGGATGTGGCGGCAGGGTACAATGAGCAGTCCTTC
J gene: TRBJ2-7; V gene: TRBV11-2; clone size: .; D gene: .; CDR3 protein: CACSLRSVGEQYF; CDR3 DNA: TGTGCCTGCAGCTTACGTAGTGTCGGCGAGCAGTACTTC
J gene: TRBJ2-1; V gene: TRBV6-2/TRBV6-3; clone size: .; D gene: .; CDR3 protein: CASAGNNEQSF; CDR3 DNA: TGTGCCAGCGCGGGCAATAATGAGCAGTCCTTC
J gene: TRBJ2-1; V gene: TRBV6-6; clone size: .; D gene: TRBD2; CDR3 protein: CVSISGGGRNNEQFF; CDR3 DNA: TGTGTCAGCATAAGCGGGGGGGGCAGAAACAATGAGCAGTTCTTC
J gene: TRBJ2-2; V gene: TRBV5-4; clone size: few; D gene: .; CDR3 protein: CASSPNPGAANTGELFF; CDR3 DNA: TGTGCCAGCAGCCCCAATCCCGGGGCTGCGAACACCGGGGAGCTGTTTTTT
J gene: TRBJ2-1; V gene: TRBV11-2; clone size: .; D gene: TRBD2; CDR3 protein: CAISFRTSDYNEQFF; CDR3 DNA: TGTGCCATCAGCTTCAGGACTAGCGACTACAATGAGCAGTTTTTC
J gene: TRBJ2-1; V gene: TRBV20-1; clone size: many; D gene: .; CDR3 protein: CSARDGDVEQFF; CDR3 DNA: TGCAGTGCTAGAGATGGGGACGTGGAGCAGTTCTTC
J gene: TRBJ1-2; V gene: TRBV28; clone size: many; D gene: .; CDR3 protein: CASRSPFGYTF; CDR3 DNA: TGTGCCAGCAGATCTCCGTTCGGCTACACCTTC
J gene: TRBJ2-2; V gene: TRBV10-3; clone size: many; D gene: .; CDR3 protein: CAISGIRTATNTGELFF; CDR3 DNA: TGTGCCATCAGTGGGATTCGGACAGCTACGAACACCGGGGAGCTGTTTTTT
J gene: TRBJ1-6; V gene: TRBV20-1; clone size: .; D gene: .; CDR3 protein: CSARAGTTPLHF; CDR3 DNA: TGCAGTGCTAGAGCCGGAACAACACCCCTCCACTTT
J gene: TRBJ2-2; V gene: TRBV7-9; clone size: few; D gene: .; CDR3 protein: CASSSFDSNTGELFF; CDR3 DNA: TGTGCCAGCAGCTCCTTTGACTCGAACACCGGGGAGCTGTTTTTT
J gene: TRBJ2-2; V gene: TRBV15; clone size: .; D gene: TRBD1; CDR3 protein: CAISTGQRYTGELFF; CDR3 DNA: TGTGCCATCAGCACGGGACAGCGATACACCGGGGAGCTGTTTTTT
J gene: TRBJ2-1; V gene: TRBV6-1; clone size: .; D gene: TRBD2; CDR3 protein: CASSPPGLAGVNEQFF; CDR3 DNA: TGTGCCAGCAGTCCCCCGGGACTAGCGGGAGTAAATGAGCAGTTCTTC